This TCR beta chain is drawn from a study of control samples from healthy donors and cancer patients. There are 13 residues in the CDR3. Per the germline V gene, CDR1 is SGHTS and CDR2 is YDEGEE. V gave up 1 base and J gave up 9 bases, with 14 bases separating them. Profiling relied on immunoSEQ multiplex PCR, and the TCRdb table lists in-frame clones only, not all of them. This repertoire shows about 150,000 clones, approximately 93% found once; its top ten account for approximately 6.1%. The TCR comes from a man in his forties or fifties in good health. The chain employs TRBV5-8 and TRBJ2-7, with D tentatively TRBD1 or TRBD2 (5 bases each). Sequencing used blood. CDR3 in amino acids: CASSLRDDEAQYF. CDR3 nucleotides: TGTGCCAGCAGCTTGAGGGACGACGAGGCGCAGTACTTC.